Sequencing of this TCR beta chain was carried out in a study of neurological immune-mediated disorders. The table lists this clonotype with many counts. Time point reported: longitudinal time-point 3. Individuals who volunteered at a blood bank located in Maryland, USA, made up the group of healthy controls. The unsorted libraries originated from 2 million PBMCs kept at -80 C. Trimming stripped 0 bases from V and 3 bases from J, with 10 bases between. CDR1 is SGHKS, CDR2 YYEKEE, per germline (reference sequence). The CDR3 has 15 amino acids. The cDNA was generated through 5'RACE incorporating 10-nucleotide random UMIs. TCRdb called the 5' RACE reads again in MiXCR, with one record for every CDR3 protein. The data contain about 45,000 distinct CDR3 sequences, 13% of them singletons.

The chain combines TRBV5-5 with TRBJ1-3; no clear D gene. The receptor comes from a man aged 25 to 45 in good health. Specimen: PBMCs. The CDR3 loop is CASSLEGWDGNTIYF. As DNA, the CDR3 is TGTGCCAGCAGCTTGGAAGGGTGGGATGGAAACACCATATATTTT.